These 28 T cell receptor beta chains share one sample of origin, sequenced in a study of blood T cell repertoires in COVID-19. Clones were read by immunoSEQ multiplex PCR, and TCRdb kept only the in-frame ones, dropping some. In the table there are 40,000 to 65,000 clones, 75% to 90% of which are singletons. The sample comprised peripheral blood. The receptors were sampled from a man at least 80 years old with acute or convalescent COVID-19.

The CDR3 coding sequence is TGTGCCAGCAGCCTCCGGACTAGCTGGACCGGGGAGCTGTTTTTT. This encodes CASSLRTSWTGELFF. This chain joins TRBV7-2 and TRBJ2-2; 8 bases map to TRBD2. V gave up 5 bases and J gave up 5 bases; unmatched junction bases: 7. Germline assignment: CDR1 SGHTA and CDR2 FQGNSA. The CDR3 covers 15 residues.

Here the CDR3 DNA reads TGTGCCAGCAGCTTTCGGACAGGGACTAGCACAGATACGCAGTATTTT. Its protein product is CASSFRTGTSTDTQYF. This chain uses TRBV9 with TRBJ2-3; 8 bases map to TRBD1. Germline CDR1 reads SGDLS; CDR2 reads YYNGEE. The CDR3 covers 16 residues. V lost 4 bases to trimming and J lost 0 bases; unmatched junction nucleotides: 7.

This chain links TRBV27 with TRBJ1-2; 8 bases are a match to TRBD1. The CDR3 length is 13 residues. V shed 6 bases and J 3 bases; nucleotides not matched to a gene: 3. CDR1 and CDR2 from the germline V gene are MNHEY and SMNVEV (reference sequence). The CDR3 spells CASSPGGDYGYTF. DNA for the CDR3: TGTGCCAGCAGCCCAGGGGGCGACTATGGCTACACCTTC.

The CDR3 spells CSVEKRGTYQETQYF. CDR3 DNA sequence: TGCAGCGTTGAAAAGCGGGGGACCTACCAAGAGACCCAGTACTTC. The V gene is TRBV29-1, the J gene TRBJ2-5; TRBD2 aligns across 8 bases. Germline CDR1 reads SQVTM; CDR2 reads ANQGSEA. V trimming: 2 bases; J trimming: 0 bases; junction bases outside the gene matches: 5. The CDR3 is 15 residues long.

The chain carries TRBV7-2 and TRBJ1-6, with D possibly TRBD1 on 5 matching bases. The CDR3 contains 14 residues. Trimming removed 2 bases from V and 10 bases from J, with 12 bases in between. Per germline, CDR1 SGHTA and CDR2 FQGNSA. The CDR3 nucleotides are TGTGCCAGCAGCTTACGGACAATCGACTCACCCCTCCACTTT. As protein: CASSLRTIDSPLHF.

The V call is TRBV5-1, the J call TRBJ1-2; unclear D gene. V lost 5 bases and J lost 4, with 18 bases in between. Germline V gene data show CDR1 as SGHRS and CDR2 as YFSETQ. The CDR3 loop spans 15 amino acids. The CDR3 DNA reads TGCGCCAGCAGAAGGATTACGGACGGACTCTATGGCTACACCTTC. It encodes CASRRITDGLYGYTF.

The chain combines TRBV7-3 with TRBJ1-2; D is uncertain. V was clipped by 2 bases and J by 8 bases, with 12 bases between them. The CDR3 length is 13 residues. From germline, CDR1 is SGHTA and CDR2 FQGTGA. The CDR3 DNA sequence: TGTGCCAGCAGCTTAGAGGGAAAGTGGGGCTACACCTTC. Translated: CASSLEGKWGYTF.

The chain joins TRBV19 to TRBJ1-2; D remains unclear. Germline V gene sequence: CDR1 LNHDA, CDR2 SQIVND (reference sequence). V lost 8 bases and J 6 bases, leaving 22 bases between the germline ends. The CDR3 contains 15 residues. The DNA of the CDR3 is TGTGCCAGTTCGGGCCGTGGAGCTGGGGAGAATGGCTACACCTTC. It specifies CASSGRGAGENGYTF.

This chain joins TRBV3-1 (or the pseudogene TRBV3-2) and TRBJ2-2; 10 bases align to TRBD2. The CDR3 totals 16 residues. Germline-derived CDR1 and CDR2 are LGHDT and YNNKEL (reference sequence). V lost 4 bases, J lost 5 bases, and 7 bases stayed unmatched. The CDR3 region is CASSPLAGAGTGELFF. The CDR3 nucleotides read TGTGCCAGCAGCCCGCTAGCGGGGGCGGGGACCGGGGAGCTGTTTTTT.

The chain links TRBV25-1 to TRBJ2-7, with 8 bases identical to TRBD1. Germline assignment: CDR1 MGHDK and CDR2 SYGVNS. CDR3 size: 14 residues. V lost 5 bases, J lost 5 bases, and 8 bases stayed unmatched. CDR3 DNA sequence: TGTGCCAGCAGTATGCCAGGGGGCATCCACGAGCAGTACTTC. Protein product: CASSMPGGIHEQYF.

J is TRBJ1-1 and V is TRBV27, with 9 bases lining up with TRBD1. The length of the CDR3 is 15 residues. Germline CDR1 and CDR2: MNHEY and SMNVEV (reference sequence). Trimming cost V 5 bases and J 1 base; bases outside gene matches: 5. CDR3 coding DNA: TGTGCCAGCAGTATGACAGGGGGGGGGAACACTGAAGCTTTCTTT. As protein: CASSMTGGGNTEAFF.

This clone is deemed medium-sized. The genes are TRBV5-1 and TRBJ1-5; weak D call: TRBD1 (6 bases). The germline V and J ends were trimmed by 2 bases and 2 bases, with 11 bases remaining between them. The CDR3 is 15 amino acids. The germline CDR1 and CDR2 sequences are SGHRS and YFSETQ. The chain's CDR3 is CASSFAGDGNQPQHF. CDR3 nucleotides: TGCGCCAGCAGCTTCGCAGGGGATGGCAATCAGCCCCAGCATTTT.

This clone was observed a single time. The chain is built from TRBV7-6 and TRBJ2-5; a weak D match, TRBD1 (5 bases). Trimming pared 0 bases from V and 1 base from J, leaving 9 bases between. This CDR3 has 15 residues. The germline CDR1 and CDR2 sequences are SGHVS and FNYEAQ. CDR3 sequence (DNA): TGTGCCAGCAGCTTAGCTGACAGACCCCAAGAGACCCAGTACTTC. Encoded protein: CASSLADRPQETQYF.

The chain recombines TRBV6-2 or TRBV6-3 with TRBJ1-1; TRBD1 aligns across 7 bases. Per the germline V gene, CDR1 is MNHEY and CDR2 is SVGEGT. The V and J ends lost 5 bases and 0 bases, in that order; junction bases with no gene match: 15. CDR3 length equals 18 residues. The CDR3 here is CASSTLEGTDLMNTEAFF. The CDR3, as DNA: TGTGCCAGCAGTACCTTAGAGGGGACAGATCTCATGAACACTGAAGCTTTCTTT.

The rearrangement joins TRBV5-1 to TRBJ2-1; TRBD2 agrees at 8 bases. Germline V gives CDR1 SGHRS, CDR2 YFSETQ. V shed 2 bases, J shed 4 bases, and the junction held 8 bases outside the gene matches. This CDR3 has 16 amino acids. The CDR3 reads CASSFYGGAAYNEQFF. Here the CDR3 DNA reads TGCGCCAGCAGCTTCTACGGGGGGGCAGCGTACAATGAGCAGTTCTTC.

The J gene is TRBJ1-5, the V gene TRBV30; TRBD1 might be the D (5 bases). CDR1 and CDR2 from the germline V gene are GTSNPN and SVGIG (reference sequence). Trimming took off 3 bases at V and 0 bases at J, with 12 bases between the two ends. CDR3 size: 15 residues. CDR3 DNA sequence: TGTGCCTGGAGCGGGGGAGGGAATAGCAATCAGCCCCAGCATTTT. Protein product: CAWSGGGNSNQPQHF.

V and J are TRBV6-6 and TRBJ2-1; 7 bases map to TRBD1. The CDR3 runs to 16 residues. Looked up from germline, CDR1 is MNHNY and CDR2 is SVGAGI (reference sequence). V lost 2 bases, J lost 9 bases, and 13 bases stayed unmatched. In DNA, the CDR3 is TGTGCCAGCAGTTACGAAGCCCGGGACAGAAATCTTGAGCAGTTCTTC. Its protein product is CASSYEARDRNLEQFF.

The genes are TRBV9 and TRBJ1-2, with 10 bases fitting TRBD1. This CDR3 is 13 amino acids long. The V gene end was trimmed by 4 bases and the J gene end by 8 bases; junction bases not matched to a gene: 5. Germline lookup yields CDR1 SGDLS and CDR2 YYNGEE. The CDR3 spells CASSLRQGAGYTF. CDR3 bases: TGTGCCAGCAGCCTCCGACAGGGGGCAGGCTACACCTTC.

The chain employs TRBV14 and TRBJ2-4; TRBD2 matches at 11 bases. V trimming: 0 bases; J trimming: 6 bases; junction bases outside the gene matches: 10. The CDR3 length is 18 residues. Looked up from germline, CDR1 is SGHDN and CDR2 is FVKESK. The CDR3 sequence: CASSQERTSGGRGNIQYF. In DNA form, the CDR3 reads TGTGCCAGCAGCCAAGAACGAACTAGCGGGGGCAGGGGAAACATTCAGTACTTC.

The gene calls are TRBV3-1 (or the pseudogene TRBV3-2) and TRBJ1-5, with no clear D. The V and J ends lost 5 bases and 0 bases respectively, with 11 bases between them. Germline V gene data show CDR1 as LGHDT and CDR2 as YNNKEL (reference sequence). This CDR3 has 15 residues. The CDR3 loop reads CASSSFEDSNQPQHF. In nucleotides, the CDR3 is TGTGCCAGCAGCTCTTTCGAGGATAGCAATCAGCCCCAGCATTTT.

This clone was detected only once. CDR3 loop: CASSHGTGRVVTEAFF. CDR3 sequence (DNA): TGTGCCAGCAGCCATGGGACAGGGAGAGTCGTCACTGAAGCTTTCTTT. This chain uses TRBV7-2 with TRBJ1-1, with 9 bases fitting TRBD1. The CDR3 has 16 amino acids. With V trimmed by 5 bases and J by 4 bases, 11 bases remained unmatched. The germline V gene encodes CDR1 SGHTA and CDR2 FQGNSA. Combining the CDR3 with reference TRBV7-2 and TRBJ1-1 gives the whole variable domain GAGVSQSPSNKVTEKGKDVELRCDPISGHTALYWYRQSLGQGLEFLIYFQGNSAPDKSGLPSDRFSAERTGGSVSTLTIQRTQQEDSAVYLCASSHGTGRVVTEAFFGQGTRLTVV.

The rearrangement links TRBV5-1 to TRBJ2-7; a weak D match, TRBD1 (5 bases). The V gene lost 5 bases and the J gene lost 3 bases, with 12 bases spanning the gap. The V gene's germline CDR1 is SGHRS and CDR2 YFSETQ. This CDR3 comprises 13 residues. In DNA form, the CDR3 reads TGCGCCAGCAGTTTCGAGCAGGGCTACGAGCAGTACTTC. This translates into CASSFEQGYEQYF.

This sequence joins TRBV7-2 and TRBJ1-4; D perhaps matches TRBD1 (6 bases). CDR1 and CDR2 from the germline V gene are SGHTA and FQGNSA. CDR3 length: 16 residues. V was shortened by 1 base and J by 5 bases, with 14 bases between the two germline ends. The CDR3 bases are TGTGCCAGCAGCTTAGGGACAGTCCGACAGAATGAAAAACTGTTTTTT. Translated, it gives CASSLGTVRQNEKLFF.

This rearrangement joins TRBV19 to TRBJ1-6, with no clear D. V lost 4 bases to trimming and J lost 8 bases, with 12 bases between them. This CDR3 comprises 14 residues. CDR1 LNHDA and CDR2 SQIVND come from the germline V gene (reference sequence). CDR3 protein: CASSKEAAYSPLHF. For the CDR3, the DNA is TGTGCCAGTAGTAAGGAGGCGGCGTATTCACCCCTCCACTTT.

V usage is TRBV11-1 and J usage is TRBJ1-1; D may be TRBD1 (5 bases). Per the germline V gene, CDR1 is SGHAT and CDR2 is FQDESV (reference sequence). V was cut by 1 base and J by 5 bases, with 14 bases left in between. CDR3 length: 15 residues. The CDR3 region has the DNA TGTGCCAGCAGCTTAGGGGTCTTAAAGGGGACTGAAGCTTTCTTT. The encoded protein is CASSLGVLKGTEAFF.

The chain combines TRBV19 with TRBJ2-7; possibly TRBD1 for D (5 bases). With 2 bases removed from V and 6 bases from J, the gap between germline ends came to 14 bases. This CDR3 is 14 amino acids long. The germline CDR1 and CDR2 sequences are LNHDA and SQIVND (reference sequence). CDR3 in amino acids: CASSIFQGIGEQYF. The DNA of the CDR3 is TGTGCCAGTAGTATATTTCAGGGTATCGGCGAGCAGTACTTC.

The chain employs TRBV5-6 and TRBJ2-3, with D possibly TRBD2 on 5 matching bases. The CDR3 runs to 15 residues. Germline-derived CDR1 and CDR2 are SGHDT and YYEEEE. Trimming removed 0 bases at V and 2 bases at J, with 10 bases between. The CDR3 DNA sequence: TGTGCCAGCAGCTTGGCGGGGTCATTCACAGATACGCAGTATTTT. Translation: CASSLAGSFTDTQYF. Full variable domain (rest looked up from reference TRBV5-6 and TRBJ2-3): DAGVTQSPTHLIKTRGQQVTLRCSPKSGHDTVSWYQQALGQGPQFIFQYYEEEERQRGNFPDRFSGHQFPNYSSELNVNALLLGDSALYLCASSLAGSFTDTQYFGPGTRLTVL.

The CDR3 region has the DNA TGTGCCAGCAGCCACGGAACTAGCGGGGTCAATGAGCAGTTCTTC. Protein: CASSHGTSGVNEQFF. V usage is TRBV9 and J usage is TRBJ2-1, with 10 bases aligning to TRBD2. The CDR3 has 15 amino acids. The V gene's germline CDR1 is SGDLS and CDR2 YYNGEE. V shed 4 bases and J 6 bases; nucleotides not matched to a gene: 7.